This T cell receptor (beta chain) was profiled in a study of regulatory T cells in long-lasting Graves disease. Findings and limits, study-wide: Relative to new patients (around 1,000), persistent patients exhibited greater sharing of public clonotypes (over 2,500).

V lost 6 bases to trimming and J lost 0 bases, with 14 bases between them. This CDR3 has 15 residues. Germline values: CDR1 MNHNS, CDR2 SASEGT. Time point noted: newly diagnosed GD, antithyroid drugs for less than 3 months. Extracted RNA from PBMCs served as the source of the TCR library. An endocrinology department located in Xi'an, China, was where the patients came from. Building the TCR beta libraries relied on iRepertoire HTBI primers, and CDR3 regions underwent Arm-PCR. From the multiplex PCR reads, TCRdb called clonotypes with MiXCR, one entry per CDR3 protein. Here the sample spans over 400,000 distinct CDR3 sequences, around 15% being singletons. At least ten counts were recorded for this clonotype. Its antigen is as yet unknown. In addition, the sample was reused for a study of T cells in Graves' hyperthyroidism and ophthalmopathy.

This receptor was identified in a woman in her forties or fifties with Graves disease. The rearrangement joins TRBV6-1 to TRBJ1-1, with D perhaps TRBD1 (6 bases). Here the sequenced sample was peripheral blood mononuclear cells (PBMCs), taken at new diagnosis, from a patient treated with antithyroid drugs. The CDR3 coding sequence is TGTGCCAGCAGCCCATGGGGACAACTGAACACTGAAGCTTTCTTT. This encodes CASSPWGQLNTEAFF.